What follows are 17 T cell receptor beta chains derived from one specimen sequenced in a study of cytomegalovirus exposure and HLA in healthy donors (TCRdb year 2017). The library relied on the immunoSEQ multiplex PCR assay. For the multiplex PCR, a mixture combining 60 forward primers for TCR Vbeta segments and 13 reverse primers for TCR Jbeta segments was used. TCRdb mirrors the immuneACCESS table, restricted to in-frame sequences. Some clones are absent from its copies; in checked studies, under half trace to an unresolved V gene, and the reason for the others is unknown. This sample gives more than 95,000 clones in total; about 80% of them show up just once. Of the sample, approximately 10% is held by the ten largest clones. The specimen sequenced was PBMCs. The receptors here all came from a man aged 30 to 39 in good health and CMV-seropositive.

This chain uses TRBV30 with TRBJ1-1; D is unresolved. Germline loops: CDR1 GTSNPN, CDR2 SVGIG (reference sequence). V gave up 2 bases and J gave up 0 bases, with 7 bases separating them. The CDR3 consists of 13 residues. The CDR3 here is CAWSLSMNTEAFF. The CDR3 DNA follows: TGTGCCTGGAGTTTGAGCATGAACACTGAAGCTTTCTTT.

The chain links TRBV2 to TRBJ1-2; 7 nucleotides line up with TRBD1. This CDR3 is built from 15 residues. Germline V CDR1 and CDR2: SNHLY, FYNNEI. The trim removed 7 bases at V and 5 bases at J, leaving 13 bases unmatched. CDR3 residues: CASKGAREGIYGYTF. CDR3 nucleotides: TGTGCCAGCAAGGGGGCCAGGGAAGGGATTTATGGCTACACCTTC.

This chain links TRBV18 with TRBJ2-7; D perhaps matches TRBD1 (6 bases). Trimming left V 0 bases short and J 3 bases short, with 12 bases between. This CDR3 is 15 amino acids long. Germline loops: CDR1 KGHSH, CDR2 LQKENI. The CDR3 region is CASSPPSGQHYEQYF. CDR3 DNA: TGTGCCAGCTCACCACCGTCGGGACAACACTACGAGCAGTACTTC.

J is TRBJ2-1 and V is TRBV6-6, with D perhaps TRBD2 (7 bases). V lost 5 bases and J 7 bases, leaving 21 bases between the germline ends. CDR1 is MNHNY and CDR2 is SVGAGI in the germline V gene (reference sequence). This CDR3 has 16 amino acids. CDR3 DNA sequence: TGTGCCAGCAGTCCACCCGGGACTAAGGGGGGGAATGAGCAGTTCTTC. It specifies CASSPPGTKGGNEQFF.

The V and J genes are TRBV5-1 and TRBJ2-7; 7 nucleotides line up with TRBD1. This CDR3 comprises 16 residues. Trimming removed 7 bases from V and 2 bases from J; junction bases left unmatched: 15. Germline assignment: CDR1 SGHRS and CDR2 YFSETQ. The CDR3 coding sequence is TGCGCCAGCCCACCCCCAGCCGGGACAGCAACCTACGAGCAGTACTTC. As protein: CASPPPAGTATYEQYF.

The chain uses TRBV7-2 and TRBJ1-1, with a tentative D call TRBD1 (6 bases). This CDR3 region has 12 residues. V lost 6 bases, J lost 11 bases, and 16 bases lay in between. CDR1 is SGHTA and CDR2 is FQGNSA in the germline V gene. In nucleotides, the CDR3 is TGTGCCAGCAGTAACACAGGGAAGGGCGCTTTCTTT. Translated, it gives CASSNTGKGAFF.

The CDR3 DNA follows: TGTGCCAGCAGCTTAGAAGGGTGGAGGGGCAATGAGCAGTTCTTC. This gives the protein CASSLEGWRGNEQFF. The J gene is TRBJ2-1, the V gene TRBV7-9; perhaps TRBD2 as D (6 bases). The CDR3 extends over 15 amino acids. The ends were cut back, 1 base at V and 6 bases at J, with 13 bases in the middle. Germline lookup yields CDR1 SEHNR and CDR2 FQNEAQ (reference sequence). The full variable domain, its missing parts supplied by reference TRBV7-9 and TRBJ2-1, is DTGVSQNPRHKITKRGQNVTFRCDPISEHNRLYWYRQTLGQGPEFLTYFQNEAQLEKSRLLSDRFSAERPKGSFSTLEIQRTEQGDSAMYLCASSLEGWRGNEQFFGPGTRLTVL.

The genes are TRBV19 and TRBJ2-5; possible D gene TRBD2, 6 bases. The V end lost 5 bases, the J end lost 1 base, and 14 bases lay between the germline ends. Germline assignment: CDR1 LNHDA and CDR2 SQIVND (reference sequence). The CDR3 has 15 amino acids. The CDR3 loop is CASSASRGGQETQYF. In DNA form, the CDR3 reads TGTGCCAGTAGTGCCTCCCGGGGAGGCCAAGAGACCCAGTACTTC.

This chain joins TRBV27 and TRBJ1-2, with TRBD1 matching 9 bases. The V and J ends lost 5 bases and 5 bases, in that order; junction bases with no gene match: 6. Germline CDR1 MNHEY, CDR2 SMNVEV (reference sequence). This CDR3 is built from 14 residues. CDR3 sequence reads: CASSLTGGVYGYTF. The CDR3 nucleotides are TGTGCCAGCAGTCTCACAGGGGGCGTTTATGGCTACACCTTC.

This clone was counted between two and nine times. This chain links TRBV27 with TRBJ2-3; maybe TRBD2 (6 bases). Germline V gives CDR1 MNHEY, CDR2 SMNVEV (reference sequence). V gave up 8 bases and J gave up 2 bases, with 8 bases separating them. The CDR3 covers 12 residues. The CDR3 spells CASRGITDTQYF. The CDR3 nucleotides read TGTGCCAGCCGGGGGATCACAGATACGCAGTATTTT.

The chain joins TRBV4-2 to TRBJ2-3; 9 nucleotides match TRBD2. CDR1 is LGHNA and CDR2 is YNFKEQ in the germline V gene. V gave up 1 base and J gave up 3 bases; unmatched junction bases: 5. The CDR3 loop spans 16 amino acids. The CDR3 loop reads CASSQVAGAGTDTQYF. The DNA for the CDR3 is TGTGCCAGCAGCCAAGTAGCGGGGGCCGGAACAGATACGCAGTATTTT.

The chain is built from TRBV19 and TRBJ2-7, with D unclear. CDR1 and CDR2 from the germline V gene are LNHDA and SQIVND (reference sequence). The CDR3 loop spans 14 amino acids. V lost 3 bases and J 2 bases, leaving 11 bases between the germline ends. The DNA for the CDR3 is TGTGCCAGTAGTATGAAACTCGAGACCTACGAGCAGTACTTC. It yields the protein CASSMKLETYEQYF.

This clone showed up just a few times. The chain is built from TRBV4-1 and TRBJ2-2; 14 positions match TRBD2. CDR1 and CDR2 (germline): MGHRA, YSYEKL. The CDR3 runs to 19 residues. With V trimmed by 1 base and J by 0 bases, 4 bases remained unmatched. CDR3 region: CASSQGLAGGPTNTGELFF. CDR3 in DNA: TGCGCCAGCAGCCAAGGACTAGCGGGGGGGCCCACGAACACCGGGGAGCTGTTTTTT.

V and J are TRBV13 and TRBJ1-2; unclear D gene. Trimming removed 0 bases from V and 3 bases from J, with 5 bases in between. The CDR3 length is 13 residues. CDR1 and CDR2 from the germline V gene are PRHDT and FYEKMQ (reference sequence). The DNA of the CDR3 is TGTGCCAGCAGCTTAGGCGGGGACTATGGCTACACCTTC. Translated, it gives CASSLGGDYGYTF.

This chain connects TRBV5-1 to TRBJ1-1; possible D gene TRBD1, 5 bases. Trimming took off 4 bases at V and 3 bases at J, with 13 bases between the two ends. This CDR3 contains 14 residues. In germline, CDR1 is SGHRS, CDR2 YFSETQ. CDR3 loop: CASSGRGRDTEAFF. CDR3 nucleotides: TGCGCCAGCAGCGGGCGGGGGAGAGACACTGAAGCTTTCTTT. Complete variable domain (other parts from reference TRBV5-1 and TRBJ1-1): KAGVTQTPRYLIKTRGQQVTLSCSPISGHRSVSWYQQTPGQGLQFLFEYFSETQRNKGNFPGRFSGRQFSNSRSEMNVSTLELGDSALYLCASSGRGRDTEAFFGQGTRLTVV.

A note on this clone: Other DNA sequences in this sample translate to the same CDR3. The V call is TRBV5-1, the J call TRBJ2-7; no firm D call. The CDR3 covers 13 residues. The V gene lost 0 bases and the J gene lost 0 bases, with 4 bases spanning the gap. Per the germline V gene, CDR1 is SGHRS and CDR2 is YFSETQ. The CDR3 region has the DNA TGCGCCAGCAGCTTGGGCAGCTCCTACGAGCAGTACTTC. It translates to CASSLGSSYEQYF.

The chain couples TRBV5-4 to TRBJ2-3, with 10 bases aligning to TRBD2. Germline-derived CDR1 and CDR2 are SGHNT and YYREEE (reference sequence). This CDR3 contains 15 residues. J gave up 0 bases and V 4 bases, and 2 bases lay outside the gene matches. In DNA form, the CDR3 reads TGTGCCAGCAGCAAGACTAGCGGGAGCACAGATACGCAGTATTTT. Its protein product is CASSKTSGSTDTQYF.